A selection of T cell receptor beta chains follows, all from one sample in a study of shared clonotypes between healthy human individuals. Measured with immunoSEQ multiplex PCR; TCRdb has only the in-frame clones, and not every one. This table holds about 2.4 million clones, more than 90% found once. The sample was naive CD4+ T cells sorted from blood. The origin of the receptors is a man younger than 30 in good health. Each CDR3 is given with its conserved first and last residue. A D gene is named only where the DNA matches it firmly. Size values are once, few and many counts, or a class for expanded clones, and some rows have none.

J gene	D gene	clone size	V gene	CDR3 DNA	CDR3 protein
TRBJ1-6	TRBD1	.	TRBV19	TGTGCCAGTAGTATAGTCGGTTTCAGAAGAGGAGGCGGGACAGGAAAATCACCCCTCCACTTT	CASSIVGFRRGGGTGKSPLHF
TRBJ1-2	TRBD1	.	TRBV5-4	TGTGCCAGCAGCCCGGGACAGGGAATGAACTATGGCTACACCTTC	CASSPGQGMNYGYTF
TRBJ1-2	.	.	TRBV28	TGTGCCAGCAGCCACGGAGGGGCTGCCTGGGAGAGTGGCTACACCTTC	CASSHGGAAWESGYTF
TRBJ1-5	.	few	TRBV11-2	TGTGCCAGCAGCTTCACAAGCAATCAGCCCCAGCATTTT	CASSFTSNQPQHF
TRBJ2-3	TRBD2	.	TRBV10-3	TGTGCCATCAGTGAGTCGAGTAGCGGGAGTTCAGATACGCAGTATTTT	CAISESSSGSSDTQYF
TRBJ1-1	TRBD1	.	TRBV10-3	TGTGCCATCAGTGAGTTAAGGACAGGGGTCAGCACTGAAGCTTTCTTT	CAISELRTGVSTEAFF
TRBJ2-6	TRBD1	.	TRBV5-4	TGTGCCAGCAGCTTGGGGGACAGGGGTTTAAACGTCCTGACTTTC	CASSLGDRGLNVLTF
TRBJ2-1	TRBD2	.	TRBV2	TGTGCCAGCAGGGCCACTAGCGGGGGGGCATATGAGCAGTTCTTC	CASRATSGGAYEQFF
TRBJ1-2	TRBD1	.	TRBV2	TGTGCCAGCAGTGAAGGGGGGACAGGGGCGCAAGGCTACACCTTC	CASSEGGTGAQGYTF
TRBJ2-7	.	.	TRBV30	TGTGCCTGGAGCCCCGGGGAGGCCTACGAGCAGTACTTC	CAWSPGEAYEQYF
TRBJ2-3	TRBD2	.	TRBV6-5	TGTGCCTGCCGCGGGGGGTCCCCAGATACGCAGTATTTT	CACRGGSPDTQYF
TRBJ2-3	.	.	TRBV18	TGTGCCAGCTCACCACCGTCACAGCTGACAGATACGCAGTATTTT	CASSPPSQLTDTQYF
TRBJ2-2	TRBD1	.	TRBV18	TGTGCCAGCTCACGGAATCCGGGACAGGGGGCGAACGGGGAGCTGTTTTTT	CASSRNPGQGANGELFF
TRBJ2-3	TRBD2	.	TRBV5-1	TGCGCCAGCAGCAGGGGAGAGCGCGGGGGGAGGACAGATACGCAGTATTTT	CASSRGERGGRTDTQYF
TRBJ2-7	.	.	TRBV6-5	TGTGCCAGCAGAGCAGTCGGATCCTACGAGCAGTACTTC	CASRAVGSYEQYF
TRBJ2-2	.	once	TRBV25-1	TGTGCCAGCAGTGACTCTGAGAGGAACACCGGGGAGCTGTTTTTT	CASSDSERNTGELFF
TRBJ2-7	.	.	TRBV10-3	TGTGCCAGGGGTGACAGCCCTTACGAGCAGTACTTC	CARGDSPYEQYF
TRBJ1-1	TRBD1	.	TRBV5-1	TGCGCCAGCAGCCCACGGGACAGGCCGAAGAACACTGAAGCTTTCTTT	CASSPRDRPKNTEAFF
TRBJ1-1	TRBD1	.	TRBV4-2	TGTGCCAGCAGCCAAGATTCGGTCGGGACAGAAGCTTTTTTT	CASSQDSVGTEAFF
TRBJ2-3	TRBD2	.	TRBV30	TGTGCCTGGAGTGTTTTCTCGGGAGGACACACAGATACGCAGTATTTT	CAWSVFSGGHTDTQYF
TRBJ2-2	TRBD1	.	TRBV5-6	TGTGCCAGCAGCCCACGACAGGGAACCGGGGAGCTGTTTTTT	CASSPRQGTGELFF
TRBJ2-6	.	.	TRBV10-1	TGCGCCAGCAGTGATGGTGGCTCTGGGGCCAACGTCCTGACTTTC	CASSDGGSGANVLTF
TRBJ2-2	.	.	TRBV10-1	TGCGCCAGCAGTCCCGACGGAATCACCGGGGAGCTGTTTTTT	CASSPDGITGELFF
TRBJ2-7	.	.	TRBV2	TGTGCCAGCAGTGCCTTGGGGGGTAACTCCTACGAGCAGTACTTC	CASSALGGNSYEQYF
TRBJ2-2	.	.	TRBV5-1	TGCGCCAGCAGCCGAATGGCTGATCTGAACACCGGGGAGCTGTTTTTT	CASSRMADLNTGELFF
TRBJ1-4	.	.	TRBV6-1	TGTGCCAGCAGTGAGAACAGGTCCCCCGTTACTAATGAAAAACTGTTTTTT	CASSENRSPVTNEKLFF
TRBJ2-1	TRBD1	.	TRBV7-6	TGTGCCAGCAGCTTCGGGACAGGGCCCTACAATGAGCAGTTCTTC	CASSFGTGPYNEQFF
TRBJ1-3	.	.	TRBV5-6	TGTGCCAGCAGCTTATTCCGACAGAGGGCTGAAAACACCATATATTTT	CASSLFRQRAENTIYF
TRBJ2-6	TRBD1	.	TRBV7-8	TGTGCCAGCAGCGTGGACAGGATCCGCTCTGGGGCCAACGTCCTGACTTTC	CASSVDRIRSGANVLTF
TRBJ1-1	.	few	TRBV10-3	TGTGCCATCAGGGCGGGGTCGAACACTGAAGCTTTCTTT	CAIRAGSNTEAFF
TRBJ1-1	TRBD1	.	TRBV6-6	TGTGCCAGCAGTTGGGGGACAGGGGGAGAGACTGAAGCTTTCTTT	CASSWGTGGETEAFF
TRBJ2-6	.	.	TRBV12-5	TGTGCTAGTGGTTTGGCGGGCAAGGAGAGCTCTGGGGCCAACGTCCTGACTTTC	CASGLAGKESSGANVLTF
TRBJ2-5	.	.	TRBV5-6	TGTGCCAGCAGCTTGGCCGGCGGGGGCGGGTCCCCAGAGACCCAGTACTTC	CASSLAGGGGSPETQYF
TRBJ2-3	TRBD2	.	TRBV25-1	TGTGCCAGCAGTGAATTGGGTCTAGCGGGAGCAGATACGCAGTATTTT	CASSELGLAGADTQYF
TRBJ2-3	.	.	TRBV29-1	TGCAGCGTTGAAGGTAGCGTCACAGATACGCAGTATTTT	CSVEGSVTDTQYF
TRBJ2-7	.	.	TRBV10-3	TGTGCCATCAGTGAGTCTCCTGACCAGCAGTACTTC	CAISESPDQQYF
TRBJ2-2	.	.	TRBV9	TGTGCCAGCAGCCCCCGGACAGTACCCGGGGAGCTGTTTTTT	CASSPRTVPGELFF
TRBJ2-1	TRBD1	.	TRBV4-1	TGCGCCAGCAGTCAAGGGGACAGGCGTTACAATGAGCAGTTCTTC	CASSQGDRRYNEQFF
TRBJ1-5	TRBD1	.	TRBV18	TGTGCCAGCTCACCTTCGACAGGGCAGCCCCAGCATTTT	CASSPSTGQPQHF
TRBJ2-7	TRBD2	.	TRBV10-3	TGTGCCATCAGTGAGAGTGGTAGCGGGAGGGGAAGATCCTACGAGCAGTACTTC	CAISESGSGRGRSYEQYF
TRBJ2-5	TRBD1	.	TRBV9	TGTGCCAGCAGCGTAGACAGGGGTGGGGAGACCCAGTACTTC	CASSVDRGGETQYF
TRBJ2-7	.	.	TRBV7-2	TGTGCCAGCAGCACTTACTACGAGCAGTACTTC	CASSTYYEQYF
TRBJ2-1	.	.	TRBV11-2	TGTGCCAGCAGCCTTCCCTCTAGCTTGCAGTTCTTC	CASSLPSSLQFF
TRBJ2-7	.	once	TRBV5-6	TGTGCCAGCAGCTTCCCAGGGAGGGGGTTTTACGAGCAGTACTTC	CASSFPGRGFYEQYF
TRBJ1-2	TRBD1	.	TRBV4-1	TGCGCCAGCAGCCAGAACATGCGGGACAGTCACTATGGCTACACCTTC	CASSQNMRDSHYGYTF
TRBJ2-5	.	once	TRBV29-1	TGCAGCGTGGCACTAGCTGGGGAGACCCAGTACTTC	CSVALAGETQYF
TRBJ2-5	.	.	TRBV7-7	TGTGCTACCGGGAGTCGAGAGACCCAGTACTTC	CATGSRETQYF
TRBJ2-2	.	.	TRBV6-1	TGTGCCAGCAGTGAGCGCCTACAGAACACCGGGGAGCTGTTTTTT	CASSERLQNTGELFF
TRBJ2-7	TRBD2	.	TRBV2	TGTGCCAGCAGTTATTCTTCCGGGACTAGCGGGAGGGCCTACGAGCAGTACTTC	CASSYSSGTSGRAYEQYF
TRBJ2-1	TRBD1	.	TRBV25-1	TGTGCTGCGAGGGGACAGTCCTACAATGAGCAGTTCTTC	CAARGQSYNEQFF
TRBJ1-1	.	.	TRBV30	TGTGCCTGGAAGACGGAACACACTGAAGCTTTCTTT	CAWKTEHTEAFF
TRBJ2-5	.	.	TRBV7-9	TGTGCCAGCAGCTTGAGCTCCGAGACCCAGTACTTC	CASSLSSETQYF
TRBJ2-2	.	.	TRBV19	TGTGCCAGTTCGAGGGGGGTTAGCATAGGGGAGCTGTTTTTT	CASSRGVSIGELFF